These 29 T cell receptor beta chains share one sample of origin, sequenced in a study of control samples from healthy donors and cancer patients. Produced via immunoSEQ multiplex PCR; TCRdb's table is partial and in-frame only. The sample gives about 89,000 clones, 86% of which show up once; approximately 21% is in the top ten. The specimen was blood. These receptors were taken from a man in his thirties or forties in good health.

The chain employs TRBV6-5 and TRBJ2-5, with TRBD1 matching over 12 bases. From germline, CDR1 is MNHEY and CDR2 SVGAGI. The V gene end was trimmed by 8 bases and the J gene end by 4 bases; junction bases not matched to a gene: 5. The length of the CDR3 is 14 residues. The CDR3 coding sequence is TGTGCCAGCGGGGGGACAGGGGGCCCAGAGACCCAGTACTTC. Encoded protein: CASGGTGGPETQYF.

V and J are TRBV21-1 and TRBJ2-3; the tabulated D call, TRBD1, remains unverified against the DNA. TRBV21-1 is marked as a pseudogene. The CDR3 is made up of 18 amino acids. The CDR3 DNA reads as TGTGCCAGCAGCAACTACATAAGGGGGCAGGGGGAAGCAGATACGCAGTATTTT. Its translation: CASSNYIRGQGEADTQYF.

The chain is built from TRBV5-6 and TRBJ2-3, with D possibly matching TRBD2 (5 bases). V lost 0 bases and J lost 0, with 14 bases in between. The germline CDR1 and CDR2 sequences are SGHDT and YYEEEE. The CDR3 runs to 17 residues. The chain's CDR3 is CASSLVVRGSSTDTQYF. The CDR3 bases are TGTGCCAGCAGCTTGGTAGTCCGGGGATCTAGCACAGATACGCAGTATTTT.

The rearrangement uses TRBV5-5 and TRBJ1-5; D unresolved. V lost 4 bases and J lost 3, with 8 bases in between. Germline V gene lookup returns CDR1 SGHKS and CDR2 YYEKEE (reference sequence). The CDR3 length is 13 residues. For the CDR3, the DNA is TGTGCCAGCAGCCGCGTGACCAATCAGCCCCAGCATTTT. This encodes CASSRVTNQPQHF.

This chain links TRBV29-1 with TRBJ1-2; possible D gene TRBD1, 6 bases. From germline, CDR1 is SQVTM and CDR2 ANQGSEA. Trimming pared 0 bases from V and 4 bases from J, leaving 15 bases between. The CDR3 consists of 15 residues. The CDR3 region has the DNA TGCAGCGTTGAAGATCGAGGGGGGGGAGTCTATGGCTACACCTTC. Translated: CSVEDRGGGVYGYTF.

The rearrangement uses TRBV5-1 and TRBJ1-2, with 10 bases identical to TRBD1. J gave up 7 bases and V 0 bases, and 3 bases lay outside the gene matches. Germline lookup yields CDR1 SGHRS and CDR2 YFSETQ. The CDR3 loop spans 14 amino acids. The CDR3, as DNA: TGCGCCAGCAGCTTGGCGGGACAGGGGTCTGGCTACACCTTC. It encodes CASSLAGQGSGYTF.

The chain is built from TRBV15 and TRBJ1-1; 9 bases are shared with TRBD1. Trimming at V came to 9 bases and at J to 1 base, leaving 6 bases not matched to a gene. Germline CDR1 and CDR2: LNHNV and YYDKDF (reference sequence). This CDR3 spans 14 amino acids. The CDR3 bases are TGTGCCACAACCCGGGACAGGGCGAACACTGAAGCTTTCTTT. The encoded protein is CATTRDRANTEAFF.

The gene calls are TRBV9 and TRBJ2-7; no definite D call. Deletions cut 2 bases from V and 1 base from J, with 16 bases between. In germline, CDR1 is SGDLS, CDR2 YYNGEE. This CDR3 comprises 16 residues. CDR3 amino acids: CASSVGTSALSYEQYF. The CDR3 nucleotides are TGTGCCAGCAGCGTGGGAACTTCCGCCCTTTCCTACGAGCAGTACTTC.

V usage is TRBV5-1 and J usage is TRBJ2-2, with D perhaps matching TRBD1 (6 bases). Germline-derived CDR1 and CDR2 are SGHRS and YFSETQ. V was trimmed by 3 bases and J by 2 bases, leaving 11 bases between them. CDR3 size: 15 residues. CDR3: CASSWGPGNTGELFF. The CDR3 nucleotides are TGCGCCAGCAGCTGGGGGCCGGGCAACACCGGGGAGCTGTTTTTT.

The chain has TRBV7-2 and TRBJ2-3, with 11 bases identical to TRBD2. Germline V gene sequence: CDR1 SGHTA, CDR2 FQGNSA. Trimming took 3 bases from V and 1 from J; bases not matched to a gene: 6. The CDR3 runs to 17 residues. CDR3 loop: CASSFLAGGLGTDTQYF. For the CDR3, the DNA is TGTGCCAGCAGCTTTCTAGCGGGGGGATTGGGCACAGATACGCAGTATTTT. Combining the CDR3 with reference TRBV7-2 and TRBJ2-3 gives the whole variable domain GAGVSQSPSNKVTEKGKDVELRCDPISGHTALYWYRQSLGQGLEFLIYFQGNSAPDKSGLPSDRFSAERTGGSVSTLTIQRTQQEDSAVYLCASSFLAGGLGTDTQYFGPGTRLTVL.

V gene TRBV6-1 combines with J gene TRBJ2-5; TRBD2 aligns across 14 bases. The germline CDR1 and CDR2 sequences are MNHNS and SASEGT. The CDR3 is 18 residues long. Losses at the gene ends were 4 bases for V and 5 bases for J; bases not matched to a gene: 12. DNA of the CDR3: TGTGCCAGCAGTGGCGGACTAGCGGGGGGCCCCGCGGGGGAGACCCAGTACTTC. It is translated as CASSGGLAGGPAGETQYF.

This chain links TRBV27 with TRBJ2-7; D gene uncertain. V was cut by 2 bases and J by 0 bases, with 11 bases left in between. Germline V gives CDR1 MNHEY, CDR2 SMNVEV (reference sequence). The CDR3 contains 15 residues. Written as DNA, the CDR3 is TGTGCCAGCAGTTTAAGAGTCGGCAGCTCCTACGAGCAGTACTTC. Translated: CASSLRVGSSYEQYF.

The chain uses TRBV30 and TRBJ1-1; the D is unclear. Trimming left V 3 bases short and J 3 bases short, with 8 bases between. CDR1 is GTSNPN and CDR2 is SVGIG in the germline V gene (reference sequence). This CDR3 has 12 amino acids. The CDR3 bases are TGTGCCTGGAGAAAAGTTGACACTGAAGCTTTCTTT. Translation gives CAWRKVDTEAFF.

The rearrangement joins TRBV29-1 to TRBJ1-2; TRBD1 agrees at 8 bases. V was clipped by 5 bases and J by 0 bases; unmatched bases: 8. Germline V CDR1 and CDR2: SQVTM, ANQGSEA. CDR3 length: 15 amino acids. Written as DNA, the CDR3 is TGCAGCGTTTCGGAAACAGGGGGAACTAACTATGGCTACACCTTC. Encoded protein: CSVSETGGTNYGYTF.

The chain combines TRBV5-4 with TRBJ2-2; the D call may be TRBD1 or TRBD2 (5 bases each). Germline V gene data show CDR1 as SGHNT and CDR2 as YYREEE (reference sequence). The CDR3 loop spans 14 amino acids. Trimming cost V 2 bases and J 3 bases, with 8 bases left between them. CDR3 DNA sequence: TGTGCCAGCAGCTTTCTGGGGGACACCGGGGAGCTGTTTTTT. It specifies CASSFLGDTGELFF.

This rearrangement joins TRBV2 to TRBJ1-2; no firm D call. V lost 10 bases, J lost 2 bases, and 20 bases lay in between. The CDR3 extends over 15 amino acids. The germline V gene encodes CDR1 SNHLY and CDR2 FYNNEI. The CDR3 nucleotides are TGTGCCATGAAACCCGACTCGGGGAAGAACTATGGCTACACCTTC. It specifies CAMKPDSGKNYGYTF.

The CDR3 reads CAWNPGQGVNEQFF. CDR3 sequence (DNA): TGTGCCTGGAACCCGGGACAGGGTGTCAATGAGCAGTTCTTC. J is TRBJ2-1 and V is TRBV30; 9 bases map to TRBD1. The CDR3 spans 14 residues. Germline CDR1 and CDR2: GTSNPN and SVGIG (reference sequence). J lost 6 bases, V lost 4 bases, and 7 bases had no gene match.

With respect to this clone: The junction departs from the called germline gene at one end, perhaps through a read error. The V gene is TRBV20-1, the J gene TRBJ2-3, with 8 positions matching TRBD1. The V gene's germline CDR1 is DFQATT and CDR2 SNEGSKA (reference sequence). CDR3 length equals 11 residues. The CDR3 bases are TGCAGTGCCCAAGGGCCAGGGGGCCCGCATTTT. Translated: CSAQGPGGPHF.

This chain connects TRBV7-9 to TRBJ2-3; 11 nucleotides line up with TRBD2. CDR1 is SEHNR, CDR2 FQNEAQ, per germline (reference sequence). This CDR3 contains 15 residues. With 5 bases clipped from V and 6 bases from J, the junction kept 7 bases outside the gene matches. The CDR3 bases are TGTGCCAGCAGCGACCTAGCGGGGGGTGCGGATACGCAGTATTTT. Residues: CASSDLAGGADTQYF.

The chain links TRBV7-9 to TRBJ2-5, with 8 bases matching TRBD2. CDR3 length: 16 residues. Germline CDR1 SEHNR, CDR2 FQNEAQ (reference sequence). The V gene end was trimmed by 5 bases and the J gene end by 5 bases; junction bases not matched to a gene: 13. This chain's CDR3 is CASSLGRGTSRETQYF. The CDR3 coding sequence is TGTGCCAGCAGCCTTGGGCGGGGGACTAGTAGGGAGACCCAGTACTTC.

The V gene is TRBV5-6, the J gene TRBJ2-3, with 11 bases aligning to TRBD2. The CDR3 consists of 17 residues. CDR1 and CDR2 (germline): SGHDT, YYEEEE. The V and J ends lost 6 bases and 2 bases, in that order; junction bases with no gene match: 11. CDR3 nucleotides: TGTGCCAGCATCAAAAGACTAGCGGGGTATACCACAGATACGCAGTATTTT. Its protein is CASIKRLAGYTTDTQYF.

The rearrangement joins TRBV5-4 to TRBJ2-3; 9 bases agree with TRBD2. There are 17 residues in the CDR3. V shed 1 base, J shed 7 bases, and the junction held 13 bases outside the gene matches. Germline assignment: CDR1 SGHNT and CDR2 YYREEE (reference sequence). The CDR3 protein is CASSLPPSGGPFHTQYF. CDR3 nucleotide sequence: TGTGCCAGCAGCTTGCCCCCCAGCGGGGGGCCCTTCCATACGCAGTATTTT.

The rearrangement uses TRBV27 and TRBJ2-7; weak D call: TRBD1 (6 bases). From germline, CDR1 is MNHEY and CDR2 SMNVEV (reference sequence). CDR3 length equals 14 residues. V lost 2 bases, J lost 0 bases, and 8 bases lay in between. CDR3 region: CASSLQGSSYEQYF. The CDR3 DNA reads as TGTGCCAGCAGTTTACAGGGGAGCTCCTACGAGCAGTACTTC.

The chain links TRBV11-2 to TRBJ2-7, with TRBD2 as a possible D gene (5 bases). The CDR3 length is 16 residues. Germline CDR1 reads SGHAT; CDR2 reads FQNNGV. V lost 5 bases and J lost 6, with 23 bases in between. The CDR3 is CASSLTSGSLVGEQYF. CDR3 nucleotide sequence: TGTGCCAGCAGCCTAACTAGTGGGTCGTTGGTCGGCGAGCAGTACTTC.

The chain uses TRBV24-1 and TRBJ2-4, with 9 bases identical to TRBD2. V was pared by 9 bases and J by 8 bases, with 10 bases of the junction left unmatched. The CDR3 loop spans 14 amino acids. Germline V lookup: CDR1 KGHDR, CDR2 SFDVKD. CDR3 nucleotides: TGTGCCACCGCGGGGGGGGCAGGGAGGGACATTCAGTACTTC. Protein sequence: CATAGGAGRDIQYF.

This chain joins TRBV6-5 and TRBJ2-5; 10 bases are a match to TRBD2. Germline CDR1 MNHEY, CDR2 SVGAGI. CDR3 length: 14 amino acids. Germline trimming cut 9 bases from V and 4 bases from J; bases unmatched to any gene: 8. DNA for the CDR3: TGTGCCAGTTTCCTAGCGGGGGCGATAGAGACCCAGTACTTC. Its protein is CASFLAGAIETQYF.

Details on this clone: One junction end does not reproduce the germline sequence, and a read error may be involved. The rearrangement links TRBV2 to TRBJ2-5; D is unclear. Germline lookup yields CDR1 SNHLY and CDR2 FYNNEI. There are 10 residues in the CDR3. The CDR3 DNA sequence: TGTGCCAGCAGGGAAGAGACCCAGTACTTC. Amino acid sequence: CASREETQYF.

V is TRBV5-1 and J is TRBJ2-3; 7 bases agree with TRBD2. This CDR3 contains 18 residues. V lost 4 bases to trimming and J lost 1 base; unmatched junction nucleotides: 15. Germline CDR1 reads SGHRS; CDR2 reads YFSETQ. CDR3 residues: CASSEGRRGERGTDTQYF. The CDR3, as DNA: TGCGCCAGCAGCGAGGGGCGCCGGGGGGAAAGGGGCACAGATACGCAGTATTTT.

The chain links TRBV5-6 to TRBJ2-1, with TRBD2 identical over 8 bases. The junction had 12 bases not matched to a gene; V was cut back by 4 bases and J by 3 bases. The CDR3 spans 17 residues. CDR1 SGHDT and CDR2 YYEEEE come from the germline V gene. CDR3 bases: TGTGCCAGCAGCATTCCCAAGCGGGGGAGTGGCTACAATGAGCAGTTCTTC. Protein sequence: CASSIPKRGSGYNEQFF. The entire variable domain, with the rest obtained from reference TRBV5-6 and TRBJ2-1, is as follows: DAGVTQSPTHLIKTRGQQVTLRCSPKSGHDTVSWYQQALGQGPQFIFQYYEEEERQRGNFPDRFSGHQFPNYSSELNVNALLLGDSALYLCASSIPKRGSGYNEQFFGPGTRLTVL.